Listed here is a single T cell receptor (beta chain). Antigen specificity is unknown. The data were obtained in a study of T cell repertoires in cytomegalovirus infection. Study as a whole: Selected CMV epitopes included recently identified HLA-C-restricted ones as well as well-studied HLA-B-restricted ones.

The CDR3 spans 13 residues. Trimming took 7 bases from V and 3 from J; bases not matched to a gene: 6. Germline V CDR1 and CDR2: SNHLY, FYNNEI. In TCRdb, the reads were re-called with MiXCR into one record per CDR3 protein. The sample carries approximately 990,000 distinct CDR3 sequences, around a third recorded once. Overall study findings and caveats: HLA-C-restricted CMV-specific TCR beta clonotypes were dominant in the ex vivo response.

This TCR was sampled from a human donor in good health (CMV status not recorded). Some clones in this sample may be carry-over from other donors' samples. V is TRBV2 and J is TRBJ2-7, with TRBD1 matching 7 bases. Here the sequenced sample was cultured CD8+ T cells from PBMCs, taken from culture after CMV antigen stimulation. CDR3 nucleotide sequence: TGTGCCAGCACCTTGGGACAGCTCTACGAGCAGTACGTC. It is translated as CASTLGQLYEQYV.